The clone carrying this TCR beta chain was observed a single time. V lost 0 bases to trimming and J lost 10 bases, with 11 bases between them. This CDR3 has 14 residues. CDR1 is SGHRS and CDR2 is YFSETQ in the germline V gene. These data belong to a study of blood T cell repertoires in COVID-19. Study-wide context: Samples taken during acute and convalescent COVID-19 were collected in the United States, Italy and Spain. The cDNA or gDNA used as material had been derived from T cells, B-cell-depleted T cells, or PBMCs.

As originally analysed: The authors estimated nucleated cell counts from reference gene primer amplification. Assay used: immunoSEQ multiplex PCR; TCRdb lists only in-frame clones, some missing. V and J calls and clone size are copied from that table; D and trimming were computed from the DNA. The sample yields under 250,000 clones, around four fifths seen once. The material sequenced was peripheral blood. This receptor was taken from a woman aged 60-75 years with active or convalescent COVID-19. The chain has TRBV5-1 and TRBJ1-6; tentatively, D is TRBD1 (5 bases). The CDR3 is CASSLAWGDSPLHF. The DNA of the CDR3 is TGCGCCAGCAGCTTGGCTTGGGGGGACTCACCCCTCCACTTT.